The 31 T cell receptor beta chains presented below share a single source sample, sequenced in a study of human thymus T cells (dated by TCRdb to about 2020). The thymus tissue came from surgical resects taken out during corrective cardiac surgery. Libraries were made using the immunoSEQ multiplex PCR assay. TCRdb obtained this table from immuneACCESS and retained in-frame rearrangements with V and J assigned. These tables miss some clones; where compared with another copy, unresolved V genes account for less than half of the shortfall, and the remainder is unexplained. This sample is represented by roughly 120,000 clones; about 94% of them were singletons. The top ten hold around 0.022% of the sample. Input material: thymus tissue. The receptors were gathered from a boy less than two years old with a congenital heart defect but otherwise immunologically healthy.

This chain joins TRBV4-2 and TRBJ1-6; D unclear. The V end was cut by 4 bases, the J end by 9 bases, with 10 bases between. CDR3 length equals 13 residues. Germline V CDR1 and CDR2: LGHNA, YNFKEQ. CDR3 DNA: TGTGCCAGCAGCCCGGGGATTACTTCACCCCTCCACTTT. This encodes CASSPGITSPLHF.

The chain joins TRBV28 to TRBJ2-1; D perhaps matches TRBD1 (6 bases). Between the trimmed V and J ends, which lost 0 bases and 6 bases, there was a span of 21 bases. Germline-derived CDR1 and CDR2 are MDHEN and SYDVKM. The CDR3 length is 18 residues. The CDR3 spells CASSLCITGQGSFNEQFF. In DNA, the CDR3 is TGTGCCAGCAGTTTATGCATAACGGGGCAGGGGAGTTTCAATGAGCAGTTCTTC.

The chain employs TRBV27 and TRBJ1-6, with a possible D match to TRBD1 (6 bases). There are 17 residues in the CDR3. In germline, CDR1 is MNHEY, CDR2 SMNVEV (reference sequence). V was shortened by 3 bases and J by 0 bases, with 12 bases between the two germline ends. The CDR3 sequence is CASSLKGGGSYNSPLHF. The CDR3 DNA reads TGTGCCAGCAGTTTGAAAGGAGGGGGCTCCTATAATTCACCCCTCCACTTT.

V gene TRBV29-1 combines with J gene TRBJ1-2; 10 bases are a match to TRBD1. CDR3 length equals 12 residues. Unmatched junction bases numbered 2, after V lost 7 bases and J lost 3 bases. Per germline, CDR1 SQVTM and CDR2 ANQGSEA. CDR3 sequence (DNA): TGCAGCGCTGGGACAGGGGACTATGGCTACACCTTC. It specifies CSAGTGDYGYTF.

This clone was observed once. The genes are TRBV9 and TRBJ2-1, with D perhaps matching TRBD1 (5 bases). Trimming removed 0 bases at V and 7 bases at J, with 17 bases between. Germline CDR1 is SGDLS and CDR2 is YYNGEE. The CDR3 length is 16 residues. CDR3 amino acids: CASSVARQCRMNEQFF. The CDR3 DNA reads TGTGCCAGCAGCGTAGCCCGACAGTGCCGAATGAATGAGCAGTTCTTC.

This clone appeared a single time. The gene calls are TRBV18 and TRBJ1-1; D not certain. V was shortened by 1 base and J by 1 base, with 10 bases between the two germline ends. CDR1 KGHSH and CDR2 LQKENI come from the germline V gene. There are 15 residues in the CDR3. CDR3 DNA: TGTGCCAGCTCACCACAAACGAACAGGAACACTGAAGCTTTCTTT. Its translation: CASSPQTNRNTEAFF.

The rearrangement joins TRBV14 to TRBJ1-1; D is uncertain. There are 15 residues in the CDR3. V was cut by 1 base and J by 4 bases, with 13 bases left in between. CDR1 SGHDN and CDR2 FVKESK come from the germline V gene. The DNA of the CDR3 is TGTGCCAGCAGCCAAGGGGAGGGAAGGAGCACTGAAGCTTTCTTT. Translating gives CASSQGEGRSTEAFF.

The chain recombines TRBV4-1 with TRBJ1-5; D might be TRBD1 (6 bases). CDR1 MGHRA and CDR2 YSYEKL come from the germline V gene. CDR3 size: 16 residues. With 1 base removed from V and 2 bases from J, the gap between germline ends came to 12 bases. CDR3 in DNA: TGCGCCAGCAGCCAAGGGGGGCCGGGGGGCAATCAGCCCCAGCATTTT. It yields the protein CASSQGGPGGNQPQHF.

The table lists this clone with a count of one. V gene TRBV2 combines with J gene TRBJ1-4, with D possibly being TRBD1 (5 bases). The V gene's germline CDR1 is SNHLY and CDR2 FYNNEI. The CDR3 has 15 amino acids. V was trimmed by 1 base and J by 3 bases, leaving 9 bases between them. CDR3 in amino acids: CASSEGQGPNEKLFF. The CDR3 DNA reads as TGTGCCAGCAGTGAAGGGCAGGGCCCTAATGAAAAACTGTTTTTT.

Only one count was recorded for this clone. The chain combines TRBV18 with TRBJ2-3, with 10 bases matching TRBD2. This CDR3 region has 16 residues. The germline gives CDR1 KGHSH, CDR2 LQKENI. After removal of 5 bases from V and 2 bases from J, the junction contained 7 bases not matched to a gene. CDR3 DNA sequence: TGTGCCAGCTCAGGGCTTAGCGGGGGGCCCACAGATACGCAGTATTTT. It is translated as CASSGLSGGPTDTQYF.

The chain recombines TRBV28 with TRBJ1-4, with TRBD1 identical over 9 bases. Germline loops: CDR1 MDHEN, CDR2 SYDVKM. J lost 7 bases, V lost 6 bases, and 12 bases had no gene match. The CDR3 sequence is 16 residues long. The chain's CDR3 is CASSVIQGADSEKLFF. The CDR3 DNA reads as TGTGCCAGCAGCGTCATACAGGGGGCGGATAGTGAAAAACTGTTTTTT.

The chain couples TRBV27 to TRBJ1-4, with 9 bases fitting TRBD1. Germline CDR1 is MNHEY and CDR2 is SMNVEV (reference sequence). J gave up 5 bases and V 5 bases, and 3 bases lay outside the gene matches. The CDR3 has 14 residues. In DNA form, the CDR3 reads TGTGCCAGCAGTCCTGGACAGGGGAATGAAAAACTGTTTTTT. Its protein product is CASSPGQGNEKLFF.

The V call is TRBV4-3, the J call TRBJ1-4; D call uncertain. V was shortened by 2 bases and J by 7 bases, with 8 bases between the two germline ends. This CDR3 spans 13 amino acids. Germline lookup yields CDR1 LGHNA and CDR2 YSLEER. The CDR3 protein is CASSQLPGEKLFF. In DNA form, the CDR3 reads TGCGCCAGCAGCCAACTTCCGGGTGAAAAACTGTTTTTT.

The chain has TRBV19 and TRBJ2-6; no clear D gene. Trimming stripped 4 bases from V and 0 bases from J, with 22 bases between. The CDR3 extends over 20 amino acids. Germline CDR1 is LNHDA and CDR2 is SQIVND (reference sequence). The CDR3 protein is CASSRSLSAWRRSGANVLTF. The CDR3 DNA sequence: TGTGCCAGTAGTAGAAGCTTATCGGCCTGGCGGCGCTCTGGGGCCAACGTCCTGACTTTC.

The chain joins TRBV28 to TRBJ2-3; D might be TRBD2 (6 bases). V lost 9 bases, J lost 2 bases, and 21 bases lay in between. The CDR3 is 16 amino acids. The germline V gene encodes CDR1 MDHEN and CDR2 SYDVKM. In nucleotides, the CDR3 is TGTGCCAGTCTGTCCGGGGGTGAGGCGTTCACAGATACGCAGTATTTT. Residues: CASLSGGEAFTDTQYF.

The rearrangement links TRBV4-3 to TRBJ1-2; D is unclear. The length of the CDR3 is 19 residues. Trimming left V 0 bases short and J 0 bases short, with 20 bases between. Germline V gives CDR1 LGHNA, CDR2 YSLEER. In nucleotides, the CDR3 is TGCGCCAGCAGCCAAGATGGCCCCCCATTAGACGGAGCTAACTATGGCTACACCTTC. Translation: CASSQDGPPLDGANYGYTF.

The chain couples TRBV5-6 to TRBJ2-5; a possible D gene is TRBD2 (6 bases). The CDR3 loop spans 15 amino acids. Germline-derived CDR1 and CDR2 are SGHDT and YYEEEE. Trimming took off 0 bases at V and 3 bases at J, with 12 bases between the two ends. CDR3 sequence (DNA): TGTGCCAGCAGCTTGGATTTTTCGGGGGAAGAGACCCAGTACTTC. It is translated as CASSLDFSGEETQYF.

This chain uses TRBV25-1 with TRBJ2-2; TRBD1 matches 11 bases. The germline V gene has CDR1 MGHDK and CDR2 SYGVNS. The J segment lost 4 bases and the V segment lost 1 base, leaving 2 bases of the junction unmatched. The CDR3 sequence is 16 residues long. The CDR3 reads CASSEWGTGGTGELFF. The CDR3 DNA follows: TGTGCCAGCAGTGAATGGGGGACAGGGGGCACCGGGGAGCTGTTTTTT.

The V and J genes are TRBV18 and TRBJ1-4; the match to TRBD1 covers 7 bases. This CDR3 region has 12 residues. Trimming at V came to 6 bases and at J to 7 bases, leaving 2 bases not matched to a gene. CDR1 KGHSH and CDR2 LQKENI come from the germline V gene. CDR3 in amino acids: CASSGTAEKLFF. Written as DNA, the CDR3 is TGTGCCAGCTCCGGGACAGCTGAAAAACTGTTTTTT.

The chain joins TRBV28 to TRBJ1-2; D possibly corresponds to TRBD1 (5 bases). Trimming left V 6 bases short and J 8 bases short, with 22 bases between. The germline V gene encodes CDR1 MDHEN and CDR2 SYDVKM. CDR3 size: 15 residues. CDR3 protein: CASSHLNPDWGGYTF. In nucleotides, the CDR3 is TGTGCCAGCAGCCACCTCAACCCCGATTGGGGCGGCTACACCTTC.

This clone was recorded once. This chain connects TRBV2 to TRBJ2-3; D is undetermined. Germline V gene lookup returns CDR1 SNHLY and CDR2 FYNNEI. Trimming stripped 5 bases from V and 4 bases from J, with 16 bases between. The CDR3 covers 15 residues. As DNA, the CDR3 is TGTGCCAGCAGTTATCAACGAAGTGGCCCAGATACGCAGTATTTT. Amino acid sequence: CASSYQRSGPDTQYF. The full variable domain, in which reference TRBV2 and TRBJ2-3 provide the parts outside the CDR3, is EPEVTQTPSHQVTQMGQEVILRCVPISNHLYFYWYRQILGQKVEFLVSFYNNEISEKSEIFDDQFSVERPDGSNFTLKIRSTKLEDSAMYFCASSYQRSGPDTQYFGPGTRLTVL.

The chain recombines TRBV28 with TRBJ1-1; 8 nucleotides line up with TRBD1. Losses at the gene ends were 3 bases for V and 4 bases for J; bases not matched to a gene: 7. The germline V gene encodes CDR1 MDHEN and CDR2 SYDVKM. This CDR3 has 15 residues. CDR3 sequence reads: CASSFALQGGTEAFF. CDR3 bases: TGTGCCAGCAGTTTCGCCTTACAGGGGGGCACTGAAGCTTTCTTT.

The sample holds one count of this clone. This rearrangement joins TRBV5-1 to TRBJ2-5, with TRBD2 matching over 11 bases. CDR3 length: 16 residues. J was trimmed by 2 bases and V by 3 bases; bases with no gene match: 6. CDR1 SGHRS and CDR2 YFSETQ come from the germline V gene. CDR3 protein: CASSWASGGTQETQYF. CDR3 coding DNA: TGCGCCAGCAGCTGGGCTAGCGGGGGGACGCAAGAGACCCAGTACTTC.

The chain employs TRBV4-3 and TRBJ2-7, with 8 bases lining up with TRBD1. The germline gives CDR1 LGHNA, CDR2 YSLEER. The trim removed 3 bases at V and 0 bases at J, leaving 4 bases unmatched. The CDR3 is made up of 15 amino acids. The CDR3 DNA is TGCGCCAGCAGCCATTCCGGGACAGGCTCCTACGAGCAGTACTTC. Protein: CASSHSGTGSYEQYF.

The rearrangement joins TRBV6-1 to TRBJ1-1; unclear D gene. The CDR3 contains 16 residues. Germline V gene sequence: CDR1 MNHNS, CDR2 SASEGT. V was trimmed by 1 base and J by 3 bases, leaving 15 bases between them. In nucleotides, the CDR3 is TGTGCCAGCAGTGAAGGAACCAGGAAGAGGGACACTGAAGCTTTCTTT. Amino acid sequence: CASSEGTRKRDTEAFF.

The genes are TRBV15 and TRBJ2-3; 9 positions match TRBD1. This CDR3 is 16 amino acids long. Looked up from germline, CDR1 is LNHNV and CDR2 is YYDKDF (reference sequence). V shed 1 base, J shed 4 bases, and the junction held 6 bases outside the gene matches. CDR3 in amino acids: CATSRVWTGVPDTQYF. The CDR3 DNA sequence: TGTGCCACCAGCAGAGTATGGACAGGGGTTCCAGATACGCAGTATTTT. The variable domain in full, with the rest retrieved from reference TRBV15 and TRBJ2-3, is DAMVIQNPRYQVTQFGKPVTLSCSQTLNHNVMYWYQQKSSQAPKLLFHYYDKDFNNEADTPDNFQSRRPNTSFCFLDIRSPGLGDTAMYLCATSRVWTGVPDTQYFGPGTRLTVL.

CDR3 loop: CASSQAPAGSGGETYEQYF. The DNA for the CDR3 is TGCGCCAGCAGCCAAGCCCCCGCGGGTAGCGGGGGGGAAACCTACGAGCAGTACTTC. The gene calls are TRBV4-3 and TRBJ2-7; 11 bases are shared with TRBD2. The trim removed 1 base at V and 2 bases at J, leaving 13 bases unmatched. The CDR3 is 19 amino acids. Germline CDR1 LGHNA, CDR2 YSLEER.

Written as DNA, the CDR3 is TGTGCCAGCAGCTTGGGCCCAGGGAGGGTGAACACTGAAGCTTTCTTT. Translation gives CASSLGPGRVNTEAFF. The chain has TRBV5-6 and TRBJ1-1, with a tentative D call TRBD1 (5 bases). The CDR3 consists of 16 residues. The ends were cut back, 0 bases at V and 0 bases at J, with 12 bases in the middle. CDR1 and CDR2 from the germline V gene are SGHDT and YYEEEE.

This clone was found once. The chain links TRBV30 to TRBJ2-7; 9 positions agree with TRBD2. CDR3 length equals 15 residues. Germline CDR1 is GTSNPN and CDR2 is SVGIG (reference sequence). Trimming at V came to 3 bases and at J to 3 bases, leaving 9 bases not matched to a gene. CDR3 in amino acids: CAWRPRRGGGYEQYF. CDR3 coding DNA: TGTGCCTGGAGGCCTCGCCGCGGGGGGGGCTACGAGCAGTACTTC.

The V and J genes are TRBV4-3 and TRBJ1-4; the D is unclear. Trimming left V 3 bases short and J 8 bases short, with 16 bases between. Germline V gene data show CDR1 as LGHNA and CDR2 as YSLEER. The CDR3 sequence is 15 residues long. For the CDR3, the DNA is TGCGCCAGCAGCCACACAGCGGAGTCGGGCGAAAAACTGTTTTTT. Protein: CASSHTAESGEKLFF.

The V and J genes are TRBV4-3 and TRBJ2-3; 7 positions agree with TRBD2. Per germline, CDR1 LGHNA and CDR2 YSLEER. V was clipped by 4 bases and J by 4 bases; unmatched bases: 5. This CDR3 has 14 amino acids. CDR3 sequence: CASSRSGGADTQYF. The CDR3 DNA is TGCGCCAGCAGCCGATCTGGGGGGGCAGATACGCAGTATTTT.